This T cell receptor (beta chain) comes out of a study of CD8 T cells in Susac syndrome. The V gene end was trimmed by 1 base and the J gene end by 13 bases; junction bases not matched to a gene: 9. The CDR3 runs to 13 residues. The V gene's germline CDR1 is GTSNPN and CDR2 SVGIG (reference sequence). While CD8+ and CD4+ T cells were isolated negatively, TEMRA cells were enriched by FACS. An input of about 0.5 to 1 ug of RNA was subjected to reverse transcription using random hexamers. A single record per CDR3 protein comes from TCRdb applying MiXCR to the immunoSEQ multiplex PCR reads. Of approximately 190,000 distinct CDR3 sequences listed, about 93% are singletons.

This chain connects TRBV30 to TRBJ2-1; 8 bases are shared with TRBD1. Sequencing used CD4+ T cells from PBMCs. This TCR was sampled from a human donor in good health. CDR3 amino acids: CAWSDLPTGDQFF. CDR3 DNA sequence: TGTGCCTGGAGTGACCTCCCGACAGGGGACCAGTTCTTC. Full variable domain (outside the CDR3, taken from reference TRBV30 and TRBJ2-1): SQTIHQWPATLVQPVGSPLSLECTVEGTSNPNLYWYRQAAGRGLQLLFYSVGIGQISSEVPQNLSASRPQDRQFILSSKKLLLSDSGFYLCAWSDLPTGDQFFGPGTRLTVL.